A single TCR beta chain is shown here with its context. Original processing notes: Scientists estimated how many nucleated cells there were by amplifying reference gene primers. Profiled with immunoSEQ multiplex PCR; TCRdb holds only in-frame clones, not every one. V and J calls and clone size are as listed in that table; D and trimming were resolved from the DNA. The sample lists about 150,000 clones, approximately 89% seen once, with around 1.5% in the top ten. The data were taken from a study of blood T cell repertoires in COVID-19. Study context: Acute-phase and convalescent COVID-19 samples originated in the United States, Italy and Spain. T cells, B-cell-depleted T cells, or PBMCs provided the cDNA or gDNA that served as material.

The CDR3 sequence is 14 residues long. CDR1 SNHLY and CDR2 FYNNEI come from the germline V gene. The trim removed 10 bases at V and 4 bases at J, leaving 9 bases unmatched. The J gene is TRBJ2-2, the V gene TRBV2, with TRBD1 identical over 7 bases. Sequenced material: peripheral blood. The sequence was obtained from a human donor in a cohort sampled during active COVID-19. The DNA for the CDR3 is TGTGCCACCCAGACAGGGATGGCCACCGGGGAGCTGTTTTTT. It specifies CATQTGMATGELFF.